This entry lists 19 T cell receptor beta chains sequenced from one sample in a study of long-term antiretroviral therapy in people with HIV. Survey-level resolution applied to immunoSEQ assay v3.0. Sequenced by immunoSEQ multiplex PCR; TCRdb stores in-frame clones only, minus some. This sample has roughly 29,000 clones, with around three quarters found just once. The starting material was unsorted PBMCs, obtained 0.3 years after starting antiretroviral therapy. These receptors all come from a man aged 40-50 years with HIV.

This clone was picked up a small number of times. The rearrangement uses TRBV19 and TRBJ1-4; D gene uncertain. The V gene's germline CDR1 is LNHDA and CDR2 SQIVND (reference sequence). V lost 4 bases, J lost 4 bases, and 13 bases lay in between. The CDR3 spans 15 residues. The CDR3 spells CASSSTAPGNEKLFF. CDR3 sequence (DNA): TGTGCCAGTAGTAGTACAGCGCCCGGTAATGAAAAACTGTTTTTT. The whole variable domain, remainder taken from reference TRBV19 and TRBJ1-4, is DGGITQSPKYLFRKEGQNVTLSCEQNLNHDAMYWYRQDPGQGLRLIYYSQIVNDFQKGDIAEGYSVSREKKESFPLTVTSAQKNPTAFYLCASSSTAPGNEKLFFGSGTQLSVL.

CDR3 bases: TGTGCCAGCAGCCTCCGTGGTTGGGGGGGCCTCCAAGAGACCCAGTACTTC. It codes for CASSLRGWGGLQETQYF. The genes are TRBV7-8 and TRBJ2-5, with a weak D call TRBD2 (7 bases). The CDR3 contains 17 residues. With 5 bases removed from V and 1 base from J, the gap between germline ends came to 20 bases. Germline V gene data show CDR1 as SGHVS and CDR2 as FQNEAQ.

The rearrangement joins TRBV19 to TRBJ1-5; weak D call: TRBD1 (5 bases). Between the trimmed V and J ends, which lost 3 bases and 4 bases, there was a span of 10 bases. The germline V gene encodes CDR1 LNHDA and CDR2 SQIVND (reference sequence). The CDR3 is 14 residues long. The CDR3 DNA reads TGTGCCAGTAGTATTCTAGGGGCAAATCAGCCCCAGCATTTT. Its translation is CASSILGANQPQHF.

This sequence joins TRBV4-3 and TRBJ2-1, with 8 bases fitting TRBD2. This CDR3 has 16 amino acids. V gave up 0 bases and J gave up 7 bases; unmatched junction bases: 8. CDR1 and CDR2 (germline): LGHNA, YSLEER. CDR3 region: CASSQDWAGGRNEQFF. As DNA, the CDR3 is TGCGCCAGCAGCCAAGATTGGGCGGGAGGACGGAATGAGCAGTTCTTC.

The CDR3 loop is CASSPRQGSYEQYF. DNA for the CDR3: TGTGCCAGCTCACCAAGACAGGGCTCCTACGAGCAGTACTTC. This rearrangement joins TRBV18 to TRBJ2-7, with 7 bases aligning to TRBD1. This CDR3 contains 14 residues. Germline assignment: CDR1 KGHSH and CDR2 LQKENI. Unmatched junction bases numbered 1, after V lost 2 bases and J lost 0 bases.

This clone has just a few counts. The chain couples TRBV14 to TRBJ2-1, with D perhaps matching TRBD1 (6 bases). This CDR3 has 16 amino acids. The germline V gene encodes CDR1 SGHDN and CDR2 FVKESK. V was pared by 0 bases and J by 2 bases, with 11 bases between. The CDR3 nucleotides read TGTGCCAGCAGCCAAGAACAGGGTCGAACCTACAATGAGCAGTTCTTC. As protein: CASSQEQGRTYNEQFF.

The chain combines TRBV5-1 with TRBJ1-1, with 10 bases identical to TRBD1. The CDR3 runs 15 residues. CDR1 is SGHRS and CDR2 is YFSETQ in the germline V gene. Unmatched junction bases numbered 7, after V lost 4 bases and J lost 4 bases. The CDR3 nucleotides read TGCGCCAGCAGCCCAGGACAGGGGGTAAGCACTGAAGCTTTCTTT. Its protein product is CASSPGQGVSTEAFF.

The chain carries TRBV5-6 and TRBJ1-6; 8 bases map to TRBD1. The CDR3 is made up of 14 amino acids. Unmatched junction bases numbered 5, after V lost 2 bases and J lost 10 bases. Germline V gene lookup returns CDR1 SGHDT and CDR2 YYEEEE. This chain's CDR3 is CASSLLQGGSPLHF. The CDR3 bases are TGTGCCAGCAGCTTACTACAGGGGGGGTCACCCCTCCACTTT.

The chain is built from TRBV2 and TRBJ2-5; D perhaps matches TRBD2 (6 bases). In germline, CDR1 is SNHLY, CDR2 FYNNEI. Trimming left V 7 bases short and J 4 bases short, with 19 bases between. The CDR3 is 15 amino acids. CDR3 in DNA: TGTGCCAGCAAAGTGGAGGGGTTAGCCCTAGAGACCCAGTACTTC. Its protein is CASKVEGLALETQYF.

This clone was recorded a few times. This chain joins TRBV7-2 and TRBJ2-7; D gene unclear. The germline gives CDR1 SGHTA, CDR2 FQGNSA. V gave up 3 bases and J gave up 2 bases, with 14 bases separating them. The CDR3 length is 15 residues. The CDR3 region is CASSFGPMRPYEQYF. DNA for the CDR3: TGTGCCAGCAGCTTCGGACCTATGCGGCCCTACGAGCAGTACTTC.

This clone was seen a handful of times. The chain employs TRBV28 and TRBJ1-1; possibly TRBD1 for D (5 bases). V lost 2 bases to trimming and J lost 6 bases, with 16 bases between them. CDR1 is MDHEN, CDR2 SYDVKM, per germline. The CDR3 covers 15 residues. CDR3 in amino acids: CASSLSREGRPEAFF. CDR3 coding DNA: TGTGCCAGCAGTTTAAGCAGGGAAGGTCGGCCTGAAGCTTTCTTT.

The chain uses TRBV4-2 and TRBJ1-4, with D unclear. Looked up from germline, CDR1 is LGHNA and CDR2 is YNFKEQ. The V end lost 0 bases, the J end lost 0 bases, and 5 bases lay between the germline ends. CDR3 length: 15 amino acids. The chain's CDR3 is CASSQDRATNEKLFF. CDR3 sequence (DNA): TGTGCCAGCAGCCAAGATAGAGCAACTAATGAAAAACTGTTTTTT.

The rearrangement joins TRBV15 to TRBJ2-3, with TRBD2 identical over 8 bases. The CDR3 consists of 17 residues. The V and J ends lost 0 bases and 7 bases, in that order; junction bases with no gene match: 12. CDR1 LNHNV and CDR2 YYDKDF come from the germline V gene (reference sequence). The CDR3 loop is CATSRDRKRGIRNTQYF. CDR3 bases: TGTGCCACCAGCAGAGATCGGAAGCGGGGGATAAGGAATACGCAGTATTTT.

The V call is TRBV4-1, the J call TRBJ2-1, with 10 bases that match TRBD2. V shed 4 bases, J shed 1 base, and the junction held 1 base outside the gene matches. CDR1 is MGHRA, CDR2 YSYEKL, per germline. There are 15 residues in the CDR3. CDR3 loop: CASSRTSGSYNEQFF. The CDR3 DNA follows: TGCGCCAGCAGCCGGACTAGCGGATCCTACAATGAGCAGTTCTTC.

CDR3 sequence: CASVPRGGLAGRKTYEQYF. DNA for the CDR3: TGCGCCAGCGTCCCCAGAGGGGGACTAGCGGGACGAAAAACCTACGAGCAGTACTTC. This chain uses TRBV10-1 with TRBJ2-7; TRBD2 matches at 13 bases. J gave up 2 bases and V 8 bases, and 18 bases lay outside the gene matches. Germline V gene sequence: CDR1 WNHNN, CDR2 SYGVQD (reference sequence). This CDR3 is 19 amino acids long.

The chain links TRBV5-5 to TRBJ2-3; the D gene is possibly TRBD1 (6 bases). The ends were cut back, 2 bases at V and 14 bases at J, with 18 bases in the middle. CDR1 SGHKS and CDR2 YYEKEE come from the germline V gene (reference sequence). The CDR3 runs 13 residues. CDR3 DNA sequence: TGTGCCAGCAGCTTTGGGACAATCAATCGTCGGTATTTT. Its protein product is CASSFGTINRRYF.

This clone was detected a few times. The V and J genes are TRBV4-3 and TRBJ1-1, with TRBD1 as a possible D gene (6 bases). Between the trimmed V and J ends, which lost 1 base and 0 bases, there was a span of 12 bases. The CDR3 is 16 residues long. Germline assignment: CDR1 LGHNA and CDR2 YSLEER. The chain's CDR3 is CASSQVPGHMNTEAFF. The CDR3, as DNA: TGCGCCAGCAGCCAAGTACCGGGACACATGAACACTGAAGCTTTCTTT.

The chain recombines TRBV9 with TRBJ2-1, with 9 bases fitting TRBD2. The V and J ends lost 0 bases and 3 bases, in that order; junction bases with no gene match: 13. Germline CDR1 is SGDLS and CDR2 is YYNGEE. This CDR3 is 19 amino acids long. DNA of the CDR3: TGTGCCAGCAGCGTAGTGGACAGCGGGGGGTCAGCGAGCTACAATGAGCAGTTCTTC. Its translation: CASSVVDSGGSASYNEQFF.

This chain connects TRBV10-3 to TRBJ1-5, with a possible D match to TRBD1 (5 bases). Germline loops: CDR1 ENHRY, CDR2 SYGVKD. V was shortened by 4 bases and J by 6 bases, with 16 bases between the two germline ends. This CDR3 contains 15 residues. CDR3 sequence: CAISASAGNSQPQHF. In nucleotides, the CDR3 is TGTGCCATCAGTGCCTCTGCAGGGAATAGTCAGCCCCAGCATTTT.